This TCR beta chain was retrieved from a study of T cells after yellow fever vaccination. About the research overall: Each low-cell-number fraction was prepared by means of SMART-Seq v4 Ultra Low Input. Study findings and constraints: Among primary-vaccination clones, most reappeared after the booster, at 95% to 96% for CD4 and 85% to 90% for CD8.

This clonotype has ten or more counts. Its cognate antigen is unknown. CDR1 is ENHRY, CDR2 SYGVKD, per germline. The CDR3 is 13 residues long. The ends lost 7 bases at V and 3 bases at J; junction bases unmatched: 2. TCRdb re-called the 5' RACE reads through MiXCR, storing one row per CDR3 protein. The repertoire holds approximately 330,000 distinct CDR3 sequences, with 4.1% as singletons. Sequencing used PBMCs, obtained 5 days after the yellow fever booster vaccination. This chain links TRBV10-3 with TRBJ2-3, with TRBD2 matching 9 bases. The receptor was isolated from a man aged 18 to 30 who received the YFV17D yellow fever vaccine. The CDR3 is CAIMSGGTDTQYF. The CDR3 DNA reads as TGTGCCATCATGAGCGGGGGGACAGATACGCAGTATTTT.